This T cell receptor beta chain was sequenced for a study of blood T cell repertoires in COVID-19 (dated by TCRdb to the early 2020s). Turning to the overall study: Samples from collaborators originated in the United States, Italy and Spain and spanned both the acute and convalescent phases of COVID-19. Nearly every sample came with metadata listing a de-identified subject ID, COVID-19 status, age in years and sex. The samples were drawn from two sources: the first 160 participants of the ongoing ImmuneRACE study, and 1,200 or so subjects contributed by 6 global collaborators. Subjects who had been exposed to COVID-19, were actively infected with it, or had recovered from it provided the deeply sampled blood TCRbeta repertoires that made up the dataset. The repertoires were made available in a free public database intended to serve as a resource for research on the immune response to SARS-CoV-2. Where available, HLA class I and class II types were taken from metadata supplied by the sample provider and were not determined by assay-based typing. The prospective study material was composed of cDNA or gDNA derived from T cells, B-cell-depleted T cells, or PBMCs. What the work shows at the level of the full study, not this receptor alone: Clinical and demographic metadata were provided uncurated, with the amount varying by source and participant.

The CDR3 contains 12 residues, cysteine and phenylalanine counted. CDR3 DNA only is kept here, 36 bases in frame from base 1. CDR1 SGHTA and CDR2 FQGNSA are derived from the germline V gene. V and J are truncated by 5 bases and 1 base respectively, leaving an intervening sequence of 5 bases. In the prospective study, participants were about 18 to 100 years old, resided in fewer than 25 geographic areas of the United States, and were enrolled through a virtual design. In the prospective study, cohorts were assigned on the basis of participant-reported clinical history obtained from a screening survey and a study questionnaire. ImmuneRACE Cohort 3 recovered participants were defined by two consecutive negative NP/OP PCR tests, healthcare professional clearance, or symptom resolution. Mobile phlebotomists in the prospective study collected whole blood, serum and a nasopharyngeal or oropharyngeal swab from every participant. Prospective study participants could optionally give additional blood draws and questionnaires over an approximately 2-month period. Prospective study blood samples were shipped either frozen or at room temperature before DNA extraction.

TCRbeta CDR3 regions were amplified from genomic DNA using the immunoSEQ Assay, a bias-controlled multiplex PCR. The source study handled its data this way. Nucleated cell counts per sample were estimated from amplification of reference gene primers within the assay. To quantify the absolute abundance of each unique TCRbeta CDR3 rearrangement, sequence reads were collapsed and filtered. For each sample, productive Simpson clonality was calculated as the square root of Simpson's diversity index across productive rearrangements. In its TCRdb copy, this immuneACCESS table keeps in-frame sequences only and misses some clones. Where compared with another copy, unresolved V genes explain less than half of these, and the others have no known cause. V, J and clone size are taken as reported in that table, and D and trimming were inferred from the DNA itself. The sample data list roughly 280,000 clones, and about nine tenths of these were observed just once. Around 3% of the sample is taken by the ten largest.

Details on this clone: Its antigen remains undetermined. Base qualities are not recorded, but no much larger clone differs from it by a single base.

The receptor comes from a woman in her fifties or sixties who had recovered from COVID-19. The sequenced sample consisted of PBMCs or T cells enriched from blood (not recorded which). The sequence joins TRBV7-2 to TRBJ1-2, with TRBD1 as a weak D call on 5 bases. For the CDR3, the sequence is CASSQGNYGYTF. The nucleotides read TGTGCCAGCAGCCAGGGTAACTATGGCTACACCTTC. Full variable domain (CDR3 extended with the reference TRBV7-2 and TRBJ1-2 proteins): GAGVSQSPSNKVTEKGKDVELRCDPISGHTALYWYRQSLGQGLEFLIYFQGNSAPDKSGLPSDRFSAERTGGSVSTLTIQRTQQEDSAVYLCASSQGNYGYTFGSGTRLTVV.